One and the same sample provided the 19 T cell receptor beta chains below, sequenced in a study of regulatory T cells in long-lasting Graves disease (dated by TCRdb to 2020 to 2023). Library generation was performed with multiplex PCR. Sequencing relied on an Illumina HiSeq 4000. iRepertoire HTBI primers and Arm-PCR amplification of CDR3 regions were used to construct TCR beta libraries. TCRdb's own reprocessing of the public reads used fastp at Q25 and MiXCR and kept productive beta chains. Each CDR3 protein gets just one entry, which takes the most common genes and DNA from the rows behind it. For this sample there are some 200,000 distinct CDR3 sequences; roughly 20% appear just once. Roughly 12% of the sample is held by the ten biggest clonotypes. In light of the paper, this sample's time point label describes: newly diagnosed GD, antithyroid drugs for less than 3 months. For both TCR sequencing and RNA sequencing, RNA was extracted from PBMCs using TRIzol.

This same sample was also part of a study on T cells in Graves' hyperthyroidism and ophthalmopathy.

The sample consisted of peripheral blood mononuclear cells (PBMCs), taken at new diagnosis, from a patient treated with antithyroid drugs. These TCRs come from a woman in her thirties with Graves disease. Donor details come from another sample of the same person, matched by shared clones.

Details on this clonotype: The junction differs from germline at one of its ends, possibly a read error. CDR3: CASSQDGGEATGNTIYF. As DNA, the CDR3 is TGCGCCAGCAGCCAAGACGGCGGGGAGGCTACTGGAAACACCATATATTTT. This chain joins TRBV11-2 and TRBJ1-3; D remains ambiguous. This CDR3 comprises 17 residues. Germline assignment: CDR1 SGHAT and CDR2 FQNNGV.

This clonotype showed up many times. The rearrangement links TRBV20-1 to TRBJ2-5; 13 positions match TRBD2. CDR1 is DFQATT, CDR2 SNEGSKA, per germline (reference sequence). The V gene end was trimmed by 1 base and the J gene end by 1 base; junction bases not matched to a gene: 3. This CDR3 contains 16 residues. The chain's CDR3 is CSARGTSGGPQETQYF. As DNA, the CDR3 is TGCAGTGCTAGAGGGACTAGCGGGGGTCCCCAAGAGACCCAGTACTTC.

This clonotype was counted at least ten times. This chain connects TRBV5-1 to TRBJ2-7, with 9 bases matching TRBD1. The CDR3 extends over 13 amino acids. J was trimmed by 4 bases and V by 7 bases; bases with no gene match: 6. Per the germline V gene, CDR1 is SGHRS and CDR2 is YFSETQ. The chain's CDR3 is CASSGQGFYEQYF. CDR3 DNA sequence: TGCGCCAGCTCCGGACAGGGGTTTTACGAGCAGTACTTC.

This clonotype was seen ten or more times. The CDR3 region has the DNA TGTGCCAGTAGCTCGGGGGGGCTGCTGAACACTGAAGCTTTCTTT. It translates to CASSSGGLLNTEAFF. The genes are TRBV19 and TRBJ1-1, with D perhaps matching TRBD1 (6 bases). CDR1 and CDR2 (germline): LNHDA, SQIVND (reference sequence). With 6 bases removed from V and 0 bases from J, the gap between germline ends came to 14 bases. This CDR3 is 15 amino acids long.

In its sample, this clonotype was seen many times. The rearrangement joins TRBV7-9 to TRBJ2-5; D possibly corresponds to TRBD1 (6 bases). This CDR3 contains 14 residues. Germline V lookup: CDR1 SEHNR, CDR2 FQNEAQ (reference sequence). V lost 5 bases and J 5 bases, leaving 15 bases between the germline ends. DNA of the CDR3: TGTGCCAGCAGCCCAAGGACAGTTGAGGAGACCCAGTACTTC. This sequence encodes CASSPRTVEETQYF.

This clonotype has a count of ten or more. The chain uses TRBV28 and TRBJ2-1, with no clear D. This CDR3 region has 12 residues. Germline loops: CDR1 MDHEN, CDR2 SYDVKM. V lost 6 bases and J lost 5, with 8 bases in between. Here the CDR3 DNA reads TGTGCCAGCAGCCTGACGAACAATGAGCAGTTCTTC. It translates to CASSLTNNEQFF.

This clonotype was seen a handful of times. The chain links TRBV7-3 to TRBJ2-2, with TRBD1 matching over 11 bases. Germline V lookup: CDR1 SGHTA, CDR2 FQGTGA. The CDR3 contains 16 residues. The V gene end was trimmed by 5 bases and the J gene end by 4 bases; junction bases not matched to a gene: 6. In DNA, the CDR3 is TGTGCCAGCAGCCCGACCGGGACAGGGGGCACCGGGGAGCTGTTTTTT. This gives the protein CASSPTGTGGTGELFF.

This clonotype was observed at least ten times. The chain links TRBV20-1 to TRBJ2-1; 9 bases are a match to TRBD1. Germline V gives CDR1 DFQATT, CDR2 SNEGSKA (reference sequence). The CDR3 loop spans 13 amino acids. After removal of 5 bases from V and 7 bases from J, the junction contained 6 bases not matched to a gene. CDR3 nucleotide sequence: TGCAGTGCTTGGTCCGACAGGGGGAATGAGCAGTTCTTC. It translates to CSAWSDRGNEQFF.

This clonotype was counted at least ten times. J is TRBJ2-5 and V is TRBV14, with 7 bases identical to TRBD1. CDR1 and CDR2 (germline): SGHDN, FVKESK. With 2 bases clipped from V and 0 bases from J, the junction kept 3 bases outside the gene matches. The CDR3 sequence is 15 residues long. CDR3 amino acids: CASSQYRGHQETQYF. The CDR3 nucleotides read TGTGCCAGCAGCCAATACAGGGGACACCAAGAGACCCAGTACTTC. The full variable domain, its missing parts supplied by reference TRBV14 and TRBJ2-5, is EAGVTQFPSHSVIEKGQTVTLRCDPISGHDNLYWYRRVMGKEIKFLLHFVKESKQDESGMPNNRFLAERTGGTYSTLKVQPAELEDSGVYFCASSQYRGHQETQYFGPGTRLLVL.

In the case of this clonotype: A much larger clone lies a single base off, so this may be a read error. Lacking the conserved final phenylalanine or tryptophan, this CDR3 likely reflects a read error. J is TRBJ1-6 and V is TRBV5-8; 8 bases map to TRBD1. Looked up from germline, CDR1 is SGHTS and CDR2 is YDEGEE. V was pared by 1 base and J by 3 bases, with 3 bases of the junction left unmatched. The CDR3 extends over 16 amino acids. Here the CDR3 reads CASSLSGGFYNSPLHS. The DNA of the CDR3 is TGTGCCAGCAGCTTGTCAGGGGGCTTCTATAATTCACCCCTCCACTCT.

This clonotype was counted at least ten times. The chain is built from TRBV6-1 and TRBJ1-5; TRBD1 matches at 10 bases. Trimming removed 6 bases from V and 4 bases from J; junction bases left unmatched: 12. The CDR3 loop spans 17 amino acids. From germline, CDR1 is MNHNS and CDR2 SASEGT. CDR3 protein: CASRGPGQGIGNQPQHF. The DNA of the CDR3 is TGTGCCAGCAGAGGCCCGGGACAGGGGATCGGAAATCAGCCCCAGCATTTT.

This clonotype was seen repeatedly, ten times or more. This rearrangement joins TRBV5-5 to TRBJ2-1; 7 nucleotides match TRBD2. The V segment lost 2 bases and the J segment 0 bases; nucleotides outside the gene matches: 5. CDR3 length: 16 amino acids. Germline values: CDR1 SGHKS, CDR2 YYEKEE (reference sequence). The CDR3 is CASSFQWGGSYNEQFF. The CDR3 nucleotides read TGTGCCAGCAGCTTTCAGTGGGGGGGCTCCTACAATGAGCAGTTCTTC. Looking up the rest from reference TRBV5-5 and TRBJ2-1 gives the full variable domain: DAGVTQSPTHLIKTRGQQVTLRCSPISGHKSVSWYQQVLGQGPQFIFQYYEKEERGRGNFPDRFSARQFPNYSSELNVNALLLGDSALYLCASSFQWGGSYNEQFFGPGTRLTVL.

On this clonotype itself: This may be a read error, as it is one base from a much larger clone. The V call is TRBV4-1, the J call TRBJ2-1; TRBD2 matches at 8 bases. Germline CDR1 reads MGHRA; CDR2 reads YSYEKL. The CDR3 runs to 16 residues. The J segment lost 3 bases and the V segment lost 1 base, leaving 5 bases of the junction unmatched. The DNA for the CDR3 is TGCGCCAGCAGCCAAGCGTCCCGGGGGGGCTACAATGAGCAGTTCTTC. Translating gives CASSQASRGGYNEQFF.

This clonotype was seen at least ten times. The chain is built from TRBV5-1 and TRBJ2-1, with a possible D match to TRBD1 (6 bases). Germline V gene lookup returns CDR1 SGHRS and CDR2 YFSETQ. The V gene lost 4 bases and the J gene lost 0 bases, with 14 bases spanning the gap. This CDR3 contains 16 residues. The CDR3 nucleotides read TGCGCCAGCAGCCCCAGGGGCGGTAACTCCTACAATGAGCAGTTCTTC. Its protein product is CASSPRGGNSYNEQFF.

This clonotype was picked up many times. CDR3 sequence reads: CASRPQGALNNEQFF. As DNA, the CDR3 is TGTGCCAGCAGACCCCAGGGGGCGCTTAACAATGAGCAGTTCTTC. The chain carries TRBV12-3 or TRBV12-4 and TRBJ2-1, with 8 nucleotides matching TRBD1. The CDR3 totals 15 residues. V was clipped by 6 bases and J by 5 bases; unmatched bases: 9.

This clonotype has at least ten counts. V gene TRBV28 combines with J gene TRBJ2-7; possible D gene TRBD2, 5 bases. The V and J ends lost 2 bases and 6 bases respectively, with 14 bases between them. There are 14 residues in the CDR3. Per the germline V gene, CDR1 is MDHEN and CDR2 is SYDVKM. DNA of the CDR3: TGTGCCAGCAGTTTACGAGGAGGCCCCCCCGAGCAGTACTTC. Translated, it gives CASSLRGGPPEQYF.

Many counts were recorded for this clonotype. The chain links TRBV28 to TRBJ2-4, with 8 bases that match TRBD2. The CDR3 is 16 amino acids. Per germline, CDR1 MDHEN and CDR2 SYDVKM. Trimming removed 5 bases from V and 0 bases from J; junction bases left unmatched: 6. CDR3 residues: CASSEIAGLAKNIQYF. CDR3 nucleotides: TGTGCCAGCAGTGAAATAGCGGGGCTAGCCAAAAACATTCAGTACTTC.

This clonotype was counted ten times or more. This chain connects TRBV10-2 to TRBJ1-1; TRBD1 matches 8 bases. This CDR3 comprises 13 residues. Losses at the gene ends were 6 bases for V and 3 bases for J; bases not matched to a gene: 3. Germline assignment: CDR1 WSHSY and CDR2 SAAADI. The CDR3 sequence is CASRDRADTEAFF. CDR3 sequence (DNA): TGCGCCAGCAGGGACAGGGCGGACACTGAAGCTTTCTTT.

This clonotype showed up just a few times. V and J are TRBV19 and TRBJ2-2, with unresolved D. CDR3 length: 14 amino acids. Germline CDR1 and CDR2: LNHDA and SQIVND (reference sequence). Between the trimmed V and J ends, which lost 7 bases and 2 bases, there was a span of 11 bases. The CDR3 reads CASNVLGNTGELFF. Written as DNA, the CDR3 is TGTGCCAGTAATGTACTTGGAAACACCGGGGAGCTGTTTTTT.